Listed below are T cell receptor beta chains from one sample, sequenced in a study of OX40 agonist ivuxolimab in advanced cancers. The repertoire was sequenced with immunoSEQ multiplex PCR; TCRdb's copy has only in-frame clones and lacks some. The table records under 100,000 clones, 65% to 85% of them present only once. The material was CD4+ or CD8+ T cells sorted from blood, obtained in a trial of the OX40 agonist ivuxolimab. Every receptor here comes from an adult with an advanced solid tumor such as melanoma, head and neck, liver or kidney cancer. The CDR3 runs from the conserved cysteine through the conserved F or W. The D gene is left open where the match is weak. Expanded clones get a size class; other rows say once, few or many, or leave the size out.

TRBJ2-7,NA,TRBD1,TRBV15,TGTGCCACCAGCAGAGGTGGACAGGGGGTCGAGCAGTACTTC,CATSRGGQGVEQYF
TRBJ1-4,medium-sized,NA,TRBV10-3,TGTGCCATCAGGCCACAGGGACCTAATGAAAAACTGTTTTTT,CAIRPQGPNEKLFF
TRBJ1-4,NA,NA,TRBV19,TGTGCCAGTTCTTTAGGGGGGTTCCCTAATGAAAAACTGTTTTTT,CASSLGGFPNEKLFF
TRBJ2-3,NA,TRBD2,TRBV5-1,TGCGCCAGCAGCCGAGCGGGAGAAAGAACAGATACGCAGTATTTT,CASSRAGERTDTQYF
TRBJ1-4,NA,NA,TRBV28,TGTGCCAGCAAATCGGCAGGGTTAGGAACTAATGAAAAACTGTTTTTT,CASKSAGLGTNEKLFF
TRBJ2-7,once,TRBD1,TRBV7-2,TGTGCCAGCAGCCGAACCGGGACAGCGTCCTACGAGCAGTACTTC,CASSRTGTASYEQYF
TRBJ1-2,NA,TRBD1,TRBV5-1,TGCGCCAGCAGCCCAACAGGGGGCACGGACTATGGCTACACCTTC,CASSPTGGTDYGYTF
TRBJ1-1,few,NA,TRBV19,TGTGTGAGTGGGGGGGACACTGAAGCTTTCTTT,CVSGGDTEAFF
TRBJ2-7,NA,NA,TRBV15,TGTGCCACCAGCAAGGCAGGATTCGAGCAGTACTTC,CATSKAGFEQYF
TRBJ1-6,NA,NA,TRBV11-2,TGTGCCAGCAGCCGTGACCCGAATAATTCACCCCTCCACTTT,CASSRDPNNSPLHF
TRBJ2-1,NA,NA,TRBV6-6,TGTGCCAGCAGTGACTCTCACAATGAGCAGTTCTTC,CASSDSHNEQFF
TRBJ1-2,NA,NA,TRBV4-1,TGCGCCAGCAGCCAAGGGGATGGTCGTAATTATGGCTACACCTTC,CASSQGDGRNYGYTF
TRBJ2-7,NA,NA,TRBV18,TGTGCCAGCTCACCACCGGGAGGACTACCTACCTACGAGCAGTACTTC,CASSPPGGLPTYEQYF
TRBJ2-2,NA,NA,TRBV25-1,TGTGCCAGCAGTGAATCTTCGTGGGAGTGGGAGGCCACCGGGGAGCTGTTTTTT,CASSESSWEWEATGELFF
TRBJ2-7,NA,NA,TRBV11-3,TGTGCCAGCAGCCGGACAGTCTACGAGCAGTACTTC,CASSRTVYEQYF
TRBJ1-1,few,TRBD1,TRBV19,TGTGCCAGTACCCCCCAAGTAGGGAAGGGGGCGAGGAACACTGAAGCTTTCTTT,CASTPQVGKGARNTEAFF
TRBJ1-3,NA,NA,TRBV7-3,TGTGCCAGCAGCCTTGGACCGGGAGGAAACACCATATATTTT,CASSLGPGGNTIYF
TRBJ1-6,NA,NA,TRBV6-1,TGTGCCAGCAGTGTAAATACAGGGAACTCCTATAATTCACCCCTCCACTTT,CASSVNTGNSYNSPLHF
TRBJ1-4,NA,TRBD1,TRBV6-5,TGTGCCACCGCCGGGACAGGGGTTGAAAAACTGTTTTTT,CATAGTGVEKLFF
TRBJ2-6,NA,NA,TRBV15,TGTGCCACCAGCAGAGACAGGAGCTCTGGGGCCAACGTCCTGACTTTC,CATSRDRSSGANVLTF
TRBJ1-2,once,NA,TRBV7-9,TGTGCCAGCAGCTTGCGAGACCCGCCGTCCTATGGCTACACCTTC,CASSLRDPPSYGYTF
TRBJ2-3,NA,NA,TRBV5-4,TGTGCCAGCAGCCCTCCGGGCCCGCCGGGGAATACGCAGTATTTT,CASSPPGPPGNTQYF
TRBJ1-1,NA,NA,TRBV7-9,TGTGCCAGCAGCTTATCCACTAGCGGCACTGAAGCTTTCTTT,CASSLSTSGTEAFF
TRBJ2-1,NA,NA,TRBV5-1,TGCGCCAGCAGCCCGCCGGGGCAGGCTACCACACTACATGAGCAGTTCTTC,CASSPPGQATTLHEQFF
TRBJ2-2,NA,NA,TRBV19,TGTGCCAGTAGCCAACTTGGACTGACGAACACCGGGGAGCTGTTTTTT,CASSQLGLTNTGELFF
TRBJ2-7,NA,NA,TRBV28,TGTGCCAGCAGTTCAACGTCCAGGCCCTACGAGCAGTACTTC,CASSSTSRPYEQYF
TRBJ1-1,NA,TRBD1,TRBV18,TGTGCCAGCTCACCACTTGACAGGGGGGTTCCTGAAGCTTTCTTT,CASSPLDRGVPEAFF
TRBJ1-5,NA,NA,TRBV7-3,TGTGCCAGCAGCAAGGGGACCGGGCAGCCCCAGCATTTT,CASSKGTGQPQHF
TRBJ2-3,NA,NA,TRBV5-1,TGCGCCAGCAGCTTAGGGGGTACAGATACGCAGTATTTT,CASSLGGTDTQYF
TRBJ1-1,NA,TRBD1,TRBV5-1,TGCGCCAGCAGCTTGGGGACAGGGGGCAACACTGAAGCTTTCTTT,CASSLGTGGNTEAFF
TRBJ1-2,NA,TRBD1,TRBV19,TGTGCCAGTAAGGACAGGGATCCCCTAGGCTACACCTTC,CASKDRDPLGYTF
TRBJ1-6,NA,NA,TRBV5-1,TGCGCCAGCAGCCTGGAGACACCCTATAATTCACCCCTCCACTTT,CASSLETPYNSPLHF
TRBJ1-1,NA,TRBD1,TRBV5-1,TGCGCCAGCAGCACCCTTCAGGGGGACACTGAAGCTTTCTTT,CASSTLQGDTEAFF
TRBJ2-1,NA,TRBD2,TRBV19,TGTGCCAGTAGGTCTTCCGCTAGCGGAACCTACAATGAGCAGTTCTTC,CASRSSASGTYNEQFF
TRBJ1-1,NA,NA,TRBV9,TGTGCCAGCAGCGGAGGAATCGGGACACAGAACACTGAAGCTTTCTTT,CASSGGIGTQNTEAFF
TRBJ1-1,NA,TRBD1,TRBV6-5,TGTGCCAGCCCGCAAACAGGGGCGGACACTGAAGCTTTCTTT,CASPQTGADTEAFF
TRBJ2-6,NA,NA,TRBV5-8,TGTGCCAGCAGCCCGCGGAGCTCTGGGGCCAACGTCCTGACTTTC,CASSPRSSGANVLTF
TRBJ2-1,NA,NA,TRBV5-5,TGTGCCAGCAGCTTCCAGGGGGGAGATGAGCAGTTCTTC,CASSFQGGDEQFF
TRBJ2-5,NA,NA,TRBV7-2,TGTGCCAGCAGCCGATCTAGAGAAGAGACCCAGTACTTC,CASSRSREETQYF
TRBJ1-4,NA,NA,TRBV12-5,TGTGCTAGTGGTAACCCAGGTTCAGCGGGGGGAAGAAAGGAAAAACTGTTTTTT,CASGNPGSAGGRKEKLFF
TRBJ1-5,few,NA,TRBV19,TGTGCCAGTAGTCGGGGGGGGGCTGGTAATCAGCCCCAGCATTTT,CASSRGGAGNQPQHF
TRBJ1-5,once,TRBD1,TRBV2,TGTGCCAGCAGTGCGGGACAGGGAGATCAGCCCCAGCATTTT,CASSAGQGDQPQHF
TRBJ1-6,NA,NA,TRBV2,TGTGCCAGCAGTGCCGTAGCGGCGAGGCCGTCGACCCTCCACTTT,CASSAVAARPSTLHF
TRBJ2-3,NA,NA,TRBV7-3,TGTGCCAGCAGCGCTACAGGGAATCAAGCGGCAGATACGCAGTATTTT,CASSATGNQAADTQYF
TRBJ1-1,NA,NA,TRBV6-6,TGTGCCGCAGGATTCATAACTGAAGCTTTCTTT,CAAGFITEAFF
TRBJ2-7,NA,TRBD1,TRBV6-1,TGTGCCAGCAGTGAAGTAGGGGGCAGGCCCTACGAGCAGTACTTC,CASSEVGGRPYEQYF
TRBJ1-1,NA,NA,TRBV6-5,TGTGCCAGCACCAACTCTTGGGGGGGGAACACTGAAGCTTTCTTT,CASTNSWGGNTEAFF
TRBJ2-7,NA,TRBD1,TRBV4-1,TGCGCCAGCAGCCAAGGGCAGGGGGCTATCTCCTACGAGCAGTACTTC,CASSQGQGAISYEQYF
TRBJ2-5,few,NA,TRBV6-1,TGTGCCAGCAGAGCGGGTCTCCCTCCAGAGACCCAGTACTTC,CASRAGLPPETQYF
TRBJ2-1,NA,NA,TRBV5-4,TGTGCCAGCAGCTTGGAGACATACAATGAGCAGTTCTTC,CASSLETYNEQFF
TRBJ2-5,NA,NA,TRBV10-3,TGTGCCATCGGGCCACGCCAAGAGACCCAGTACTTC,CAIGPRQETQYF
TRBJ2-3,NA,NA,TRBV7-2,TGTGCCAGCAGCTTAGTTTCTGCGGGGGCCGATACGCAGTATTTT,CASSLVSAGADTQYF
TRBJ2-7,NA,NA,TRBV6-5,TGTGCCAGCAGCCAGGGTTTAGGAGGGACCGAGCAGTACTTC,CASSQGLGGTEQYF
TRBJ2-3,NA,NA,TRBV7-2,TGTGCCAGCAGCCCCGACTCGCTCGGCACAGATACGCAGTATTTT,CASSPDSLGTDTQYF
TRBJ2-7,NA,NA,TRBV6-5,TGTGCCAGCAGCGCTCCGGGACCCTACGAGCAGTACTTC,CASSAPGPYEQYF
TRBJ2-2,once,NA,TRBV11-3,TGTGCCAGCAGCTTAGGCCCCACCAGATCACCCCGTGTCGGGGAGCTGTTTTTT,CASSLGPTRSPRVGELFF
TRBJ2-3,NA,NA,TRBV19,TGTGCCAGTAGTATAGGGTCTTGGGGAACGCAGTATTTT,CASSIGSWGTQYF
TRBJ2-7,many,TRBD1,TRBV6-5,TGTGCCAGCAGTTACCGGGACAGCTCCTACGAGCAGTACTTC,CASSYRDSSYEQYF